This TCR beta chain was recovered during a study of blood T cells in healthy people across ages. Regarding the study as a whole: More naive CD4+ cells and higher diversity were found in long-lived than in aged donors. Roughly linear age-related decline in beta diversity appeared, significant by age about 40.

Primed by a sample-barcoded 5' primer and a J-beta primer mix, a second PCR proceeded for about 7 to 11 cycles. TCRdb processed the 5' RACE reads anew with MiXCR; each CDR3 protein has one entry. The data hold around 750,000 distinct CDR3 sequences, with roughly 50% observed a single time. In regard to this clonotype: Its antigen is not identified.

The CDR3 is 16 amino acids. Germline values: CDR1 KGHSH, CDR2 LQKENI. Trimming cost V 3 bases and J 2 bases, with 17 bases left between them. They isolated at least 6 million PBMCs from each sample. Sequenced input: blood. The chain uses TRBV18 and TRBJ2-7, with D tentatively TRBD1 (6 bases). The clonotype originates from a man older than 75 in good health. The CDR3 sequence: CASSPLPGTSTYEQYF. CDR3 sequence (DNA): TGTGCCAGCTCACCCCTACCAGGGACAAGTACCTACGAGCAGTACTTC.